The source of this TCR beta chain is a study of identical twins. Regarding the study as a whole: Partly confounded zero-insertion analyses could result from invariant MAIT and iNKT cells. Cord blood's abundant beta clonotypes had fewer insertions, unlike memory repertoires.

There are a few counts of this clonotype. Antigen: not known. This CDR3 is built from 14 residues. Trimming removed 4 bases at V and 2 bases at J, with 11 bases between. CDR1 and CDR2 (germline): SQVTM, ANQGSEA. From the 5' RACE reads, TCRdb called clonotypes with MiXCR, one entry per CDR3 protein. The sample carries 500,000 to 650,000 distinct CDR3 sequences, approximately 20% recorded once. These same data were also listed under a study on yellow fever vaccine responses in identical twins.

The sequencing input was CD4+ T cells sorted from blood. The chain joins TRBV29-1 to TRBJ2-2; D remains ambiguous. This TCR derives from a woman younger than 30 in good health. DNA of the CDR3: TGCAGCGTTGGTCAACAGAAAAACACCGGGGAGCTGTTTTTT. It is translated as CSVGQQKNTGELFF.